The next 3 T cell receptor beta chains were all read from a single sample in a study of cytomegalovirus exposure and HLA in healthy donors. TCRdb's copy holds only in-frame clones and misses some; the assay was immunoSEQ multiplex PCR. The sample consists of approximately 200,000 clones, 70% to 90% of them appearing once. Sequencing used PBMCs. These TCRs come from a woman under 30 in good health and CMV-seronegative.

The CDR3 here is CASTGQTSSTDTQYF. The CDR3 DNA reads as TGTGCCAGCACCGGACAGACCTCTAGCACAGATACGCAGTATTTT. V and J are TRBV5-4 and TRBJ2-3, with D perhaps TRBD1 (6 bases). The CDR3 is made up of 15 amino acids. The V and J ends lost 6 bases and 0 bases respectively, with 14 bases between them. Germline CDR1 SGHNT, CDR2 YYREEE (reference sequence).

The chain has TRBV18 and TRBJ2-7; 7 bases fit TRBD1. The CDR3 sequence is 15 residues long. V was clipped by 2 bases and J by 3 bases; unmatched bases: 7. CDR1 is KGHSH, CDR2 LQKENI, per germline. The CDR3 protein is CASSPDQGGIYEQYF. For the CDR3, the DNA is TGTGCCAGCTCACCAGATCAAGGGGGCATCTACGAGCAGTACTTC.

This clone was seen a single time. The V gene is TRBV4-2, the J gene TRBJ2-1; D not resolved. The germline V gene encodes CDR1 LGHNA and CDR2 YNFKEQ. The V and J ends lost 1 base and 7 bases respectively, with 20 bases between them. The CDR3 is made up of 17 amino acids. CDR3 nucleotide sequence: TGTGCCAGCAGCCAAGGGGCTCGGCTACTTGAAGGAAATGAGCAGTTCTTC. It encodes CASSQGARLLEGNEQFF.